This paragraph reports one TCR beta chain. The table came from immunoSEQ multiplex PCR; TCRdb's copy has only in-frame clones and leaves some out. The table records 150,000 to 200,000 clones, 85% to 90% of them present only once. Germline V gene lookup returns CDR1 MNHEY and CDR2 SMNVEV (reference sequence). This CDR3 contains 13 residues. V was cut by 3 bases and J by 5 bases, with 8 bases left in between. Patients from Seattle were sampled longitudinally, starting during active infection. The data were obtained in a study of blood T cell repertoires in COVID-19. The sample consisted of peripheral blood. J is TRBJ2-1 and V is TRBV27; D perhaps matches TRBD2 (6 bases). This TCR was recovered from a woman aged 70-85 years with COVID-19, enrolled during active disease. This CDR3 is CASSFLAHNEQFF. The CDR3 DNA reads as TGTGCCAGCAGTTTCCTAGCGCACAATGAGCAGTTCTTC.